This T cell receptor (beta chain) was observed in a study of blood T cell repertoires in COVID-19 (dated by TCRdb to 2018 to 2020). At the level of the whole study: The collaborator samples originated in the United States, Italy and Spain and spanned the acute and convalescent phases of COVID-19. The material from the prospective study consisted of cDNA or gDNA derived from T cells, B-cell-depleted T cells, or PBMCs. Subjects who had been exposed to COVID-19, were actively infected with it, or had recovered from it provided the deeply sampled blood TCRbeta repertoires that made up the dataset. A freely available public database, intended as a resource for researchers studying the immune response to SARS-CoV-2, is where the repertoires were released. The samples were drawn from two sources: the first 160 participants of the ongoing ImmuneRACE study, and over 950 subjects contributed by 6 global collaborators. Sample metadata almost always included a de-identified subject ID, COVID-19 status, age in years and sex. HLA class I and class II types, where available, came from metadata supplied by the sample provider rather than from assay-based typing.

Study-wide conclusions, independent of this receptor: Clinical and demographic metadata were provided uncurated, with the amount varying by source and participant.

The immunoSEQ Assay, a bias-controlled multiplex PCR, was used to amplify TCRbeta CDR3 regions from genomic DNA. From the authors' description of their analysis: The number of nucleated cells in each sample was estimated from the amplification of reference gene primers within the assay. To quantify the absolute abundance of each unique TCRbeta CDR3 rearrangement, sequence reads were collapsed and filtered. Productive Simpson clonality was computed per sample as the square root of Simpson's diversity index over productive rearrangements. In TCRdb, the immuneACCESS table is reduced to in-frame sequences with V and J assigned. These tables do not hold every clone; where another copy was compared, an unresolved V gene accounts for under half, and the others remain unexplained. Clonal size and the V and J genes are those of that table, whereas D and trimming came from the DNA. Within this sample are 650,000 to 800,000 clones, with around 89% of them counted one time only. Roughly 0.25% of the sample is held by the ten biggest clonotypes.

The collaborating institutions used their own protocols to collect whole blood in K2EDTA tubes. For TCRbeta analysis, collaborators shipped samples as frozen whole blood, isolated PBMCs, or DNA extracted from either of those sample types. Concerning this clone: Its antigen has not been determined. No quality values exist for individual bases; no much larger clone is one base distant.

Relative to germline, V is missing 2 bases and J is missing 0 bases, with 15 bases of the junction outside any gene match. Reading from cysteine to phenylalanine, the CDR3 counts 19 amino acids. Only CDR3 DNA remains: 57 bases, in frame from the first base. CDR1 MGHRA and CDR2 YSYEKL are derived from the germline V gene. The sequence is built from TRBV4-1 and TRBJ1-1, and 7 junction bases match TRBD1. The receptor comes from a woman under 30 with acute or convalescent COVID-19. The sequencing sample was made of peripheral blood. The DNA sequence is given as TGCGCCAGCAGCCAACCCGACAGGGTACGCGTTACTATGAACACTGAAGCTTTCTTT. It is translated as CASSQPDRVRVTMNTEAFF.